Detailed here is one TCR beta chain. Its antigen remains unidentified. The PCR had 60 Vbeta and 13 Jbeta primers. Method: immunoSEQ multiplex PCR; TCRdb's copy keeps in-frame clones and lacks some. The sample has about 89,000 clones; 65% to 85% are singletons. This sample is part of a study of cytomegalovirus exposure and HLA in healthy donors. Germline CDR1 MDHEN, CDR2 SYDVKM. The junction had 5 bases not matched to a gene; V was cut back by 2 bases and J by 4 bases. This CDR3 has 16 amino acids. Study-wide results and caveats: Three CMV-associated chains were confirmed in vitro to be specific for CMV antigens. When a later analysis compared HLA-associated TCR beta chains with equally common others, the HLA-associated chains turned out to be more clonally expanded and to have lower generation probabilities.

V and J are TRBV28 and TRBJ2-2, with 9 bases that match TRBD2. This clonotype was obtained from a man aged 25 to 45 in good health and CMV-seronegative. The specimen sequenced was PBMCs. CDR3 sequence (DNA): TGTGCCAGCAGTTTACCGCGGGGGGGCGGCACCGGGGAGCTGTTTTTT. This gives the protein CASSLPRGGGTGELFF.